The rows below give T cell receptor beta chains drawn from one sample of a study of CD8+ T cells in alopecia areata. TCRdb's table, derived via immunoSEQ multiplex PCR, lists solely in-frame clones and lacks some. The data show around 250,000 clones, with around 67% seen just once and roughly 1.2% held by the top ten. Sequences were derived from CD4+ T cells sorted from blood, sampled at week 0. The receptors stem from a human donor with alopecia areata. Both conserved end residues are part of each CDR3. D genes are given only for firm matches. Part of the rows lack a size; the others show once, few, many or a class for expanded clones.

cdr3_aa cdr3_nt v_call clone_size d_call j_call
CAIGDRPYEQYF TGTGCCATCGGGGACCGTCCCTACGAGCAGTACTTC TRBV10-3 once NA TRBJ2-7
CSASDTTGGDEQYF TGCAGCGCTTCTGACACTACAGGGGGCGACGAGCAGTACTTC TRBV29-1 NA TRBD1 TRBJ2-7
CASSQAGVRDEQYF TGTGCCAGCAGTCAAGCGGGGGTTCGGGACGAGCAGTACTTC TRBV7-9 few TRBD2 TRBJ2-7
CSAGPSLNGYTF TGCAGCGCCGGACCGTCTTTAAATGGCTACACCTTC TRBV29-1 NA NA TRBJ1-2
CASRETGTRGYTF TGTGCCAGCAGAGAGACCGGGACGAGGGGCTACACCTTC TRBV7-9 NA NA TRBJ1-2
CASSLIDSPLHF TGTGCCAGCAGCTTAATAGATTCACCCCTCCACTTT TRBV7-8 NA NA TRBJ1-6
CAWSVLNSNQPQHF TGTGCCTGGAGCGTTTTGAATAGCAATCAGCCCCAGCATTTT TRBV30 NA NA TRBJ1-5
CSVGDRARNTEAFF TGCAGCGTTGGCGACAGGGCCAGAAACACTGAAGCTTTCTTT TRBV29-1 NA TRBD1 TRBJ1-1
CASSQGSPGPQPQHF TGTGCCAGCAGCCAAGGATCGCCAGGGCCACAGCCCCAGCATTTT TRBV4-2 few NA TRBJ1-5
CSVAPVRSEAFF TGCAGCGTTGCTCCTGTGAGGTCTGAAGCTTTCTTT TRBV29-1 NA NA TRBJ1-1
CAIGDVVISGNTIYF TGTGCCATAGGCGACGTGGTCATCTCCGGGAACACCATATATTTT TRBV10-3 NA NA TRBJ1-3
CSVEPTGFADTQYF TGCAGCGTTGAACCGACAGGGTTCGCAGATACGCAGTATTTT TRBV29-1 NA TRBD1 TRBJ2-3
CASRGQVYGYTF TGTGCCAGCAGGGGACAAGTCTATGGCTACACCTTC TRBV25-1 once NA TRBJ1-2
CASSFSGAGSYEQYF TGCGCCAGCAGCTTCTCAGGGGCAGGCTCCTACGAGCAGTACTTC TRBV5-1 NA NA TRBJ2-7
CASSPGAGYGYTF TGTGCCAGCAGTCCAGGGGCGGGCTATGGCTACACCTTC TRBV2 NA NA TRBJ1-2
CASSLSSAGELFF TGCGCCAGCAGCTTGTCGTCCGCCGGGGAGCTGTTTTTT TRBV5-1 few NA TRBJ2-2
CASSPHMGYEQYF TGTGCCAGCAGCCCTCACATGGGGTACGAGCAGTACTTC TRBV11-2 NA NA TRBJ2-7
CASRRLGGTEAFF TGTGCCTCCAGGAGGTTGGGGGGGACTGAAGCTTTCTTT TRBV30 few NA TRBJ1-1
CASSESHSSYNEQFF TGTGCCAGCAGTGAATCACACAGCTCCTACAATGAGCAGTTCTTC TRBV6-1 once NA TRBJ2-1
CASSPRLARETQYF TGTGCCAGCAGCCCCCGACTAGCTCGGGAGACCCAGTACTTC TRBV9 NA TRBD2 TRBJ2-5
CSVELGGNQPQHF TGCAGCGTTGAATTGGGAGGCAATCAGCCCCAGCATTTT TRBV29-1 NA NA TRBJ1-5
CAWSFSRKTEAFF TGTGCCTGGAGTTTCAGTAGGAAAACTGAAGCTTTCTTT TRBV30 few NA TRBJ1-1
CASSDGTGGNQPQHF TGTGCCAGCAGTGATGGGACAGGGGGCAATCAGCCCCAGCATTTT TRBV6-1 NA TRBD1 TRBJ1-5
CAWSRRREGSQPQHF TGTGCCTGGAGCAGAAGGCGAGAGGGGAGTCAGCCCCAGCATTTT TRBV30 NA NA TRBJ1-5
CASGQYSYNEQFF TGTGCCAGCGGGCAGTACTCCTACAATGAGCAGTTCTTC TRBV2 NA NA TRBJ2-1
CASSLSAPDTQYF TGTGCCAGCAGTTTATCTGCGCCGGATACGCAGTATTTT TRBV27 NA NA TRBJ2-3
CAWSPGQGINEKLFF TGTGCCTGGAGTCCAGGACAGGGGATAAATGAAAAACTGTTTTTT TRBV30 NA TRBD1 TRBJ1-4
CAWSVQGAGEQYF TGTGCCTGGAGTGTACAGGGGGCGGGGGAGCAGTACTTC TRBV30 NA TRBD1 TRBJ2-7
CASSLDGTGGIAKNIQYF TGTGCCAGCAGCTTAGACGGGACAGGGGGAATAGCCAAAAACATTCAGTACTTC TRBV7-6 NA TRBD1 TRBJ2-4
CASSVKAGGASTDTQYF TGTGCCAGCAGCGTAAAGGCCGGGGGGGCAAGCACAGATACGCAGTATTTT TRBV9 NA TRBD2 TRBJ2-3
CASSLTGDEETQYF TGTGCCAGCAGTCTGACAGGAGATGAAGAGACCCAGTACTTC TRBV5-6 few NA TRBJ2-5
CSARLSGGNTEAFF TGCAGCGCTAGACTTTCAGGGGGGAACACTGAAGCTTTCTTT TRBV29-1 NA TRBD1 TRBJ1-1
CAWSAILFHEQYF TGTGCCTGGAGTGCAATTCTCTTCCACGAGCAGTACTTC TRBV30 NA NA TRBJ2-7
CASSYESRSYNEQFF TGTGCCAGCAGTTACGAAAGCAGGTCCTACAATGAGCAGTTCTTC TRBV6-5 once NA TRBJ2-1
CASSFLWGQSREQYF TGTGCCAGCAGCTTTCTCTGGGGGCAATCGAGAGAGCAGTACTTC TRBV7-2 NA NA TRBJ2-7
CSARDQSKPYEQYF TGCAGCGCCAGGGACCAGTCGAAGCCCTACGAGCAGTACTTC TRBV29-1 NA NA TRBJ2-7
CASSLGLAGGQETQYF TGTGCCAGCAGCCTGGGACTAGCGGGGGGGCAAGAGACCCAGTACTTC TRBV5-4 NA TRBD2 TRBJ2-5
CASSLAGRSYEQYF TGCGCCAGCAGCTTGGCCGGCAGGAGCTACGAGCAGTACTTC TRBV5-1 NA NA TRBJ2-7
CSVGPGGADQPQHF TGCAGCGTTGGGCCAGGGGGCGCGGATCAGCCCCAGCATTTT TRBV29-1 NA TRBD1 TRBJ1-5
CASSLGTAGFYGYTF TGTGCCAGCAGTCTTGGGACGGCAGGGTTCTATGGCTACACCTTC TRBV4-2 NA NA TRBJ1-2
CSVGLLAGVYNEQFF TGCAGCGTTGGTCTCCTGGCGGGGGTGTACAATGAGCAGTTCTTC TRBV29-1 NA TRBD2 TRBJ2-1
CAWSITGGAHGYTF TGTGCCTGGAGTATTACAGGGGGCGCCCATGGCTACACCTTC TRBV30 few TRBD1 TRBJ1-2
CASSQDKTVTGANVLTF TGTGCCAGCAGCCAAGATAAAACTGTCACTGGGGCCAACGTCCTGACTTTC TRBV4-2 once NA TRBJ2-6
CASSLDPGFEETQYF TGTGCCAGCAGCTTGGACCCAGGGTTTGAAGAGACCCAGTACTTC TRBV5-4 NA NA TRBJ2-5
CAWGQSNTGELFF TGTGCCTGGGGACAGTCCAACACCGGGGAGCTGTTTTTT TRBV30 NA NA TRBJ2-2
CAWSVTGIANYGYTF TGTGCCTGGAGTGTTACAGGGATAGCCAACTATGGCTACACCTTC TRBV30 once NA TRBJ1-2
CASSLAGERYEQYF TGTGCCAGCAGCTTGGCGGGGGAACGCTACGAGCAGTACTTC TRBV5-4 NA NA TRBJ2-7
CASSLDRDRNSPLHF TGTGCCAGCAGCCTCGACAGGGATCGAAATTCACCCCTCCACTTT TRBV7-3 NA TRBD1 TRBJ1-6
CASSLRTGGYEQYF TGTGCCAGCAGCCTCCGGACAGGCGGCTACGAGCAGTACTTC TRBV7-6 NA TRBD1 TRBJ2-7
CSAEGLAGDYEQYF TGCAGCGCCGAAGGGCTAGCGGGGGACTACGAGCAGTACTTC TRBV29-1 NA TRBD2 TRBJ2-7
CASSVPGLAYEQYF TGTGCCAGCAGCGTACCGGGACTAGCCTACGAGCAGTACTTC TRBV2 few TRBD2 TRBJ2-7
CSVGETNVLTF TGCAGCGTAGGGGAGACCAACGTCCTGACTTTC TRBV29-1 NA NA TRBJ2-6